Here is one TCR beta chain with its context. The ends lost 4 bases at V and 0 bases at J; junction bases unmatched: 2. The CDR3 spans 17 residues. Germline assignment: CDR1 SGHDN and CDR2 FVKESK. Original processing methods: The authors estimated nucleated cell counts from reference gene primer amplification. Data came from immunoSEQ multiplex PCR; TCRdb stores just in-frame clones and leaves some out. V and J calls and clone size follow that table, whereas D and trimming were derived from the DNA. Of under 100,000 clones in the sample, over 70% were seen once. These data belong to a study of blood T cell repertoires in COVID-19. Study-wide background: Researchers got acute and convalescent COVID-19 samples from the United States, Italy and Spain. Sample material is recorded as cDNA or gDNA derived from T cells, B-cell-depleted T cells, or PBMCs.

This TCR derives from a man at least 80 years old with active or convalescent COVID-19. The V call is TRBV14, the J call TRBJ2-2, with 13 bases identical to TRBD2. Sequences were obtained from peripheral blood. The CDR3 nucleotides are TGTGCCAGCAGCCGACTAGCGGGGGGCCCGAACACCGGGGAGCTGTTTTTT. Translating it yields CASSRLAGGPNTGELFF.